The clone carrying this T cell receptor beta chain has only a few counts. Its antigen is undetermined. The data stem from a study of identical twins. Overall study results and limits: Models underestimated out-of-frame TCR alpha sharing in monozygotic twins. Insertion counts were lower in abundant cord blood beta clonotypes, a trend that memory repertoires did not show. Its conclusions, products of cross-sectional statistical analysis, did not come from following the same donors.

One entry per CDR3 protein, called by TCRdb with MiXCR from the 5' RACE reads. The sample contains 700,000 or so distinct CDR3 sequences, 8.5% to 9% of which appear only once. Healthy Caucasians provided all donations. These data also featured in a second study, about yellow fever vaccine responses in identical twins.

Sequences were obtained from PBMCs. The TCR was taken from a woman aged 18-29 years in good health.

CDR3 loop: CSAVIAGDRYEQYF. As DNA, the CDR3 is TGCAGTGCCGTAATAGCGGGGGATCGCTACGAGCAGTACTTC. The chain recombines TRBV20-1 with TRBJ2-7; the match to TRBD2 covers 9 bases. The CDR3 runs 14 residues. Germline V gene sequence: CDR1 DFQATT, CDR2 SNEGSKA (reference sequence). J was trimmed by 3 bases and V by 6 bases; bases with no gene match: 9.